This T cell receptor beta chain was identified during a study of cytomegalovirus exposure and HLA in healthy donors. 60 Vbeta and 13 Jbeta primers were used in PCR. Per the original methods: Later analysis identified 88 million or so unique TCR beta chains, 9 million to 12 million shared. Clones were sequenced by immunoSEQ multiplex PCR, and TCRdb holds only the in-frame ones, with some missing. From that table come the V and J calls and clone size; the DNA was used to work out D and trimming. The data contain under 200,000 clones, approximately 86% of them singletons. The germline CDR1 and CDR2 sequences are MNHNS and SASEGT. V lost 3 bases to trimming and J lost 0 bases, with 12 bases between them. The CDR3 runs 16 residues.

The sequenced material came from PBMCs. V gene TRBV6-1 combines with J gene TRBJ1-5; a possible D gene is TRBD1 (5 bases). The source is a woman under 40 in good health and CMV-seronegative. This CDR3 is CASSDRAPHSNQPQHF. The CDR3 region has the DNA TGTGCCAGCAGTGACAGGGCACCGCATAGCAATCAGCCCCAGCATTTT.